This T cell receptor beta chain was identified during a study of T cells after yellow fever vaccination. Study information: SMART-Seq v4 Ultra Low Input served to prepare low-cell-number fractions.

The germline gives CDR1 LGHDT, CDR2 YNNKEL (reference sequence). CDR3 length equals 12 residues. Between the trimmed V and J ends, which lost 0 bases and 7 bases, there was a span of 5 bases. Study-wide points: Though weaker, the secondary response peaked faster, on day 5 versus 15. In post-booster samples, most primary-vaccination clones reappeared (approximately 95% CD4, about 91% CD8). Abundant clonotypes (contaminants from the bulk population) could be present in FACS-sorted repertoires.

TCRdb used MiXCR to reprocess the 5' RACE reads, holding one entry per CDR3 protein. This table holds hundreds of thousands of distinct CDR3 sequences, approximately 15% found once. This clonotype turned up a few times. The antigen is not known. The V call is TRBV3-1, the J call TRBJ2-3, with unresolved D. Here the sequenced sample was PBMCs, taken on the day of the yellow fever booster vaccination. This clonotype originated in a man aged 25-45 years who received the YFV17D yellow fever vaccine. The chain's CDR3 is CASSQDLNTQYF. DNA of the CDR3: TGTGCCAGCAGCCAAGATCTCAATACGCAGTATTTT.